The 32 T cell receptor beta chains listed next were all sequenced from one sample in a study of shared clonotypes between healthy human individuals. The table came from immunoSEQ multiplex PCR; TCRdb's copy has only in-frame clones and leaves some out. The data show around 2.5 million clones, roughly 93% seen once. Sequenced input: naive CD4+ T cells from PBMCs. Noted subset: CD45RA+ positively selected. The receptors stem from a man aged 18 to 35 in good health. Some clones in this sample may be carry-over from other donors' samples.

The CDR3 coding sequence is TGTGCCAGTAGTATGGGTGGGCAGGGGGCCTACGAGCAGTACTTC. It yields the protein CASSMGGQGAYEQYF. V usage is TRBV19 and J usage is TRBJ2-7; 7 nucleotides match TRBD1. V lost 3 bases to trimming and J lost 2 bases; unmatched junction nucleotides: 7. CDR1 LNHDA and CDR2 SQIVND come from the germline V gene (reference sequence). This CDR3 region has 15 residues.

This chain connects TRBV14 to TRBJ2-1; 9 bases align to TRBD2. V lost 0 bases, J lost 9 bases, and 9 bases stayed unmatched. CDR3 length equals 16 residues. The germline gives CDR1 SGHDN, CDR2 FVKESK. CDR3 protein: CASSQDWSSGRSEQFF. The DNA of the CDR3 is TGTGCCAGCAGCCAAGATTGGAGTAGCGGGAGATCTGAGCAGTTCTTC.

The chain joins TRBV9 to TRBJ2-2; 7 nucleotides agree with TRBD2. Germline V gene data show CDR1 as SGDLS and CDR2 as YYNGEE. This CDR3 spans 14 amino acids. The V gene end was trimmed by 5 bases and the J gene end by 3 bases; junction bases not matched to a gene: 4. CDR3 in DNA: TGTGCCAGCAGGGGGAGGGCCGACACCGGGGAGCTGTTTTTT. Protein sequence: CASRGRADTGELFF.

The gene calls are TRBV18 and TRBJ2-1; 9 nucleotides match TRBD2. Germline V gene lookup returns CDR1 KGHSH and CDR2 LQKENI. J lost 2 bases, V lost 0 bases, and 2 bases had no gene match. The CDR3 length is 16 residues. CDR3 sequence: CASSPPASGTYNEQFF. In DNA, the CDR3 is TGTGCCAGCTCACCACCGGCTAGCGGGACCTACAATGAGCAGTTCTTC.

The chain carries TRBV19 and TRBJ2-2; TRBD1 is a possible D gene (8 bases). The V and J ends lost 9 bases and 6 bases respectively, with 17 bases between them. The CDR3 contains 14 residues. Germline V CDR1 and CDR2: LNHDA, SQIVND (reference sequence). The CDR3 region has the DNA TGTGCCAGGACACGACAGGGGAGGGCCGGGGAGCTGTTTTTT. This encodes CARTRQGRAGELFF.

CDR3 coding DNA: TGTGCCAGCAGCCCATTGCGGGAAAAACTGTTTTTT. Translated: CASSPLREKLFF. The gene calls are TRBV7-6 and TRBJ1-4; D is uncertain. Trimming removed 5 bases from V and 8 bases from J, with 9 bases in between. CDR3 length equals 12 residues. Looked up from germline, CDR1 is SGHVS and CDR2 is FNYEAQ.

The J gene is TRBJ2-3, the V gene TRBV11-3; 8 nucleotides match TRBD2. Losses at the gene ends were 6 bases for V and 2 bases for J; bases not matched to a gene: 13. Germline CDR1 reads SGHNT; CDR2 reads YENEEA. The CDR3 sequence is 17 residues long. The CDR3, as DNA: TGTGCCAGCAGTCCGGGCGGCGGGGGGCTCTACACAGATACGCAGTATTTT. As protein: CASSPGGGGLYTDTQYF.

The DNA of the CDR3 is TGCGCCAGCAGCTTGGGGGGCAGGGCCCAAGAGACCCAGTACTTC. As protein: CASSLGGRAQETQYF. This chain joins TRBV5-1 and TRBJ2-5, with a tentative D call TRBD1 (5 bases). The CDR3 is 15 residues long. CDR1 and CDR2 (germline): SGHRS, YFSETQ. V lost 0 bases and J 1 base, leaving 10 bases between the germline ends. The whole variable domain, filled in from reference TRBV5-1 and TRBJ2-5, reads KAGVTQTPRYLIKTRGQQVTLSCSPISGHRSVSWYQQTPGQGLQFLFEYFSETQRNKGNFPGRFSGRQFSNSRSEMNVSTLELGDSALYLCASSLGGRAQETQYFGPGTRLLVL.

The chain is built from TRBV5-1 and TRBJ2-2; 9 nucleotides agree with TRBD1. Germline CDR1 SGHRS, CDR2 YFSETQ. J lost 3 bases, V lost 4 bases, and 16 bases had no gene match. The CDR3 is 19 amino acids. The DNA for the CDR3 is TGCGCCAGCAGCCATCCCTCCGGGACAGGGATGGCCGACACCGGGGAGCTGTTTTTT. Translated: CASSHPSGTGMADTGELFF.

The rearrangement links TRBV7-3 to TRBJ1-2; D gene uncertain. V lost 2 bases and J 4 bases, leaving 14 bases between the germline ends. The germline gives CDR1 SGHTA, CDR2 FQGTGA. The length of the CDR3 is 15 residues. In DNA, the CDR3 is TGTGCCAGCAGCTTATCGGCAGGCGCCTTCTATGGCTACACCTTC. It codes for CASSLSAGAFYGYTF.

This clone was recorded a few times. V usage is TRBV18 and J usage is TRBJ1-2; D is uncertain. The germline V gene has CDR1 KGHSH and CDR2 LQKENI. CDR3 length: 13 amino acids. The ends were cut back, 2 bases at V and 7 bases at J, with 11 bases in the middle. Here the CDR3 reads CASSPLETGGYTF. CDR3 sequence (DNA): TGTGCCAGCTCACCATTAGAGACCGGTGGCTACACCTTC.

V gene TRBV7-2 combines with J gene TRBJ1-4; no definite D call. The CDR3 loop spans 14 amino acids. Trimming removed 1 base from V and 4 bases from J, with 7 bases in between. The germline CDR1 and CDR2 sequences are SGHTA and FQGNSA. Written as DNA, the CDR3 is TGTGCCAGCAGCTTAGACGGTTATAATGAAAAACTGTTTTTT. Its translation is CASSLDGYNEKLFF.

The CDR3 is CASSLGRGAYGYTF. In DNA, the CDR3 is TGTGCCAGCAGCTTAGGTAGAGGGGCCTATGGCTACACCTTC. The rearrangement uses TRBV13 and TRBJ1-2; D is perhaps TRBD1 (5 bases). This CDR3 is built from 14 residues. Germline loops: CDR1 PRHDT, CDR2 FYEKMQ (reference sequence). V was cut by 0 bases and J by 4 bases, with 9 bases left in between.

The CDR3, as DNA: TGTGCCAGCAGGATTACGGGGGGGATTACTGAGACCCAGTACTTC. Translation gives CASRITGGITETQYF. The gene calls are TRBV27 and TRBJ2-5, with 8 bases matching TRBD2. The length of the CDR3 is 15 residues. The V segment lost 6 bases and the J segment 5 bases; nucleotides outside the gene matches: 11. The germline gives CDR1 MNHEY, CDR2 SMNVEV (reference sequence).

V usage is TRBV4-1 and J usage is TRBJ1-5; D remains ambiguous. The CDR3 is 16 amino acids. Germline V gives CDR1 MGHRA, CDR2 YSYEKL. V lost 0 bases, J lost 1 base, and 10 bases lay in between. CDR3 loop: CASSQDDSGSNQPQHF. The CDR3 DNA is TGCGCCAGCAGCCAAGATGATTCGGGCAGCAATCAGCCCCAGCATTTT.

V and J are TRBV4-1 and TRBJ2-1, with 8 bases fitting TRBD2. The CDR3 sequence is 15 residues long. Germline values: CDR1 MGHRA, CDR2 YSYEKL. V lost 4 bases and J lost 3; bases outside the gene matches: 5. The CDR3 sequence: CASSRLAGDYNEQFF. The CDR3 coding sequence is TGCGCCAGCAGCCGCCTAGCGGGCGACTACAATGAGCAGTTCTTC.

The chain uses TRBV23-1 and TRBJ2-7; the D gene is possibly TRBD2 (6 bases). TRBV23-1 qualifies as an ORF whose function is uncertain. The CDR3 has 14 amino acids. V shed 6 bases and J shed 2 bases, with 14 bases lying between them. The CDR3 spells CASRKRVTTYEQYF. The DNA for the CDR3 is TGCGCCAGCAGAAAGCGGGTTACAACCTACGAGCAGTACTTC.

This rearrangement joins TRBV30 to TRBJ2-5; D is tentatively TRBD1 or TRBD2 (5 bases each). V was clipped by 3 bases and J by 5 bases, with 13 bases between them. The CDR3 contains 13 residues. Germline V gene lookup returns CDR1 GTSNPN and CDR2 SVGIG (reference sequence). In nucleotides, the CDR3 is TGTGCCTGGAGGGGGACGGCACCGGAGACCCAGTACTTC. This encodes CAWRGTAPETQYF.

The V call is TRBV21-1, the J call TRBJ2-2; the table gives TRBD2 as D, unverified against the DNA. TRBV21-1 is tagged as a pseudogene. This CDR3 region has 18 residues. The CDR3 region has the DNA TGTGCCAGCAGCAAAGTGGCTAGCGGGAGGGTAAACACCGGGGAGCTGTTTTTT. This codes for CASSKVASGRVNTGELFF.

The chain combines TRBV28 with TRBJ1-3; maybe TRBD1 (6 bases). V dropped 0 bases and J dropped 5 bases, with 14 bases sitting between them. Looked up from germline, CDR1 is MDHEN and CDR2 is SYDVKM. CDR3 length equals 16 residues. The CDR3 loop is CASSLWTGGGRNTIYF. The CDR3 region has the DNA TGTGCCAGCAGTTTATGGACAGGAGGAGGAAGAAACACCATATATTTT.

V usage is TRBV6-1 and J usage is TRBJ2-6, with D tentatively TRBD2 (5 bases). Germline CDR1 is MNHNS and CDR2 is SASEGT. This CDR3 has 15 residues. V shed 3 bases and J shed 1 base, with 7 bases lying between them. The CDR3 reads CASSDRRSGANVLTF. The DNA for the CDR3 is TGTGCCAGCAGTGACCGGAGGTCTGGGGCCAACGTCCTGACTTTC.

This chain joins TRBV19 and TRBJ2-1; TRBD2 matches at 8 bases. Germline CDR1 and CDR2: LNHDA and SQIVND (reference sequence). The CDR3 is 15 amino acids. V was pared by 5 bases and J by 7 bases, with 10 bases of the junction left unmatched. The DNA for the CDR3 is TGTGCCAGTAGTGGGGGCATAGCGGGAAGGAATGAGCAGTTCTTC. Translated: CASSGGIAGRNEQFF. Full variable domain (outside the CDR3, taken from reference TRBV19 and TRBJ2-1): DGGITQSPKYLFRKEGQNVTLSCEQNLNHDAMYWYRQDPGQGLRLIYYSQIVNDFQKGDIAEGYSVSREKKESFPLTVTSAQKNPTAFYLCASSGGIAGRNEQFFGPGTRLTVL.

With regard to this clone: Additional DNA sequences in this sample encode the identical CDR3. This chain uses TRBV5-1 with TRBJ2-5; a possible D gene is TRBD1 (5 bases). CDR1 and CDR2 from the germline V gene are SGHRS and YFSETQ. Trimming left V 2 bases short and J 2 bases short, with 10 bases between. This CDR3 is 14 amino acids long. The CDR3 DNA follows: TGCGCCAGCAGCTTCGGCAGGGCACAAGAGACCCAGTACTTC. Protein sequence: CASSFGRAQETQYF.

V is TRBV5-8 and J is TRBJ2-3; 8 nucleotides line up with TRBD1. The CDR3 runs 16 residues. V shed 5 bases, J shed 6 bases, and the junction held 14 bases outside the gene matches. The germline V gene encodes CDR1 SGHTS and CDR2 YDEGEE. In DNA, the CDR3 is TGTGCCAGCAGATCGGGGCCAGGGGGCTACTCGGATACGCAGTATTTT. Translated, it gives CASRSGPGGYSDTQYF.

The chain recombines TRBV9 with TRBJ2-7, with 13 positions matching TRBD2. CDR1 is SGDLS, CDR2 YYNGEE, per germline. V lost 3 bases to trimming and J lost 7 bases; unmatched junction nucleotides: 10. The CDR3 loop spans 16 amino acids. CDR3: CASSALGTSGTREQYF. The CDR3 DNA reads TGTGCCAGCAGCGCCCTCGGGACTAGCGGGACCCGAGAGCAGTACTTC.

The V and J genes are TRBV30 and TRBJ1-2; TRBD1 is a possible D gene (5 bases). The CDR3 length is 12 residues. The V end lost 1 base, the J end lost 5 bases, and 8 bases lay between the germline ends. The germline CDR1 and CDR2 sequences are GTSNPN and SVGIG (reference sequence). The CDR3 loop reads CAWSGAGYGYTF. CDR3 bases: TGTGCCTGGAGTGGGGCAGGGTATGGCTACACCTTC. The entire variable domain, with the rest obtained from reference TRBV30 and TRBJ1-2, is as follows: SQTIHQWPATLVQPVGSPLSLECTVEGTSNPNLYWYRQAAGRGLQLLFYSVGIGQISSEVPQNLSASRPQDRQFILSSKKLLLSDSGFYLCAWSGAGYGYTFGSGTRLTVV.

The chain recombines TRBV9 with TRBJ2-1; 8 nucleotides line up with TRBD2. Germline V lookup: CDR1 SGDLS, CDR2 YYNGEE. The CDR3 loop spans 16 amino acids. Trimming at V came to 0 bases and at J to 4 bases, leaving 6 bases not matched to a gene. The CDR3, as DNA: TGTGCCAGCAGCGTAGTGATAGCGGGGCCGTACAATGAGCAGTTCTTC. Its protein is CASSVVIAGPYNEQFF.

Only a few counts were recorded for this clone. This rearrangement joins TRBV5-4 to TRBJ2-1, with D hard to call. There are 13 residues in the CDR3. Trimming pared 0 bases from V and 13 bases from J, leaving 14 bases between. CDR1 and CDR2 (germline): SGHNT, YYREEE (reference sequence). For the CDR3, the DNA is TGTGCCAGCAGCTTGGAGAGGTCAAGGGAACAGTTCTTC. As protein: CASSLERSREQFF.

This chain connects TRBV5-6 to TRBJ1-2; TRBD1 matches 7 bases. The CDR3 consists of 16 residues. J was trimmed by 2 bases and V by 4 bases; bases with no gene match: 11. Germline V gene lookup returns CDR1 SGHDT and CDR2 YYEEEE. CDR3: CASSTPTGNGNYGYTF. CDR3 DNA: TGTGCCAGCAGCACCCCGACAGGGAACGGGAACTATGGCTACACCTTC.

The chain carries TRBV18 and TRBJ1-3; D gene ambiguous. The CDR3 consists of 15 residues. The V end was cut by 2 bases, the J end by 2 bases, with 10 bases between. Germline-derived CDR1 and CDR2 are KGHSH and LQKENI. The CDR3 protein is CASSPTPPPGNTIYF. CDR3 DNA sequence: TGTGCCAGCTCACCAACCCCCCCACCTGGAAACACCATATATTTT.

A note on this clone: Different DNA sequences within this sample yield the same CDR3. V and J are TRBV5-4 and TRBJ1-1; the D gene is possibly TRBD1 (5 bases). The V and J ends lost 0 bases and 5 bases respectively, with 11 bases between them. CDR3 length: 14 amino acids. Germline V CDR1 and CDR2: SGHNT, YYREEE (reference sequence). The CDR3 spells CASSLAGGSTEAFF. CDR3 bases: TGTGCCAGCAGCTTGGCCGGGGGGTCAACTGAAGCTTTCTTT.

V and J are TRBV5-1 and TRBJ2-1, with TRBD2 identical over 11 bases. The CDR3 loop spans 16 amino acids. Unmatched junction bases numbered 4, after V lost 4 bases and J lost 1 base. Germline V gives CDR1 SGHRS, CDR2 YFSETQ. The CDR3 DNA follows: TGCGCCAGCAGCCCGGGACTAGCGGTTTCCTACAATGAGCAGTTCTTC. Encoded protein: CASSPGLAVSYNEQFF.